This TCR beta chain is from a study of identical twins. Regarding the study as a whole: Insertions ran lower in abundant cord blood beta clonotypes, though not in memory repertoires.

As concerns this clonotype: What it binds is unknown.

The ends lost 2 bases at V and 3 bases at J; junction bases unmatched: 7. The CDR3 runs 17 residues. The germline V gene has CDR1 SGHNT and CDR2 YENEEA. A single record per CDR3 protein comes from TCRdb applying MiXCR to the 5' RACE reads. The sample includes some 460,000 distinct CDR3 sequences, approximately 15% of them seen just once. These same records also appear under a second study, on yellow fever vaccine responses in identical twins.

The chain recombines TRBV11-3 with TRBJ2-3; 11 bases agree with TRBD2. This TCR came from a woman aged 18-29 years in good health. Sequencing was performed on CD4+ T cells sorted from blood. This CDR3 reads CASSLSLAGGMTDTQYF. The DNA of the CDR3 is TGTGCCAGCAGCTTAAGCCTAGCGGGGGGCATGACAGATACGCAGTATTTT. The variable domain in full, completed from reference TRBV11-3 and TRBJ2-3, reads EAGVVQSPRYKIIEKKQPVAFWCNPISGHNTLYWYLQNLGQGPELLIRYENEEAVDDSQLPKDRFSAERLKGVDSTLKIQPAELGDSAVYLCASSLSLAGGMTDTQYFGPGTRLTVL.